One sample yielded the 29 T cell receptor beta chains listed below, sequenced in a study of patients and donors after allogeneic stem cell transplantation (dated by TCRdb to the early 2020s). The library came from RT-PCR. Sequencing was performed on a NextSeq 550. TCRdb reran the public reads through fastp at Q25 and MiXCR, keeping productive beta chains. When rows share a CDR3 protein, they turn into one entry using the most common DNA and genes. The sample data list roughly 190,000 distinct CDR3 sequences, and less than 45% of these were observed just once. Approximately 32% of the sample belongs to the ten largest clones. Material: blood, either unsorted or a sorted T cell fraction (not recorded which). The source is a human donor who was either an allogeneic HSCT recipient or a stem cell or donor lymphocyte infusion donor (not recorded which). It is not recorded whose cells these are; they may come from a transplant donor.

The chain joins TRBV5-1 to TRBJ1-2; 8 bases align to TRBD1. The germline V gene encodes CDR1 SGHRS and CDR2 YFSETQ. V lost 0 bases to trimming and J lost 4 bases; unmatched junction nucleotides: 5. The CDR3 consists of 15 residues. The CDR3 nucleotides are TGCGCCAGCAGCTTGGGTGGACAGGGAGGCTATGGCTACACCTTC. This encodes CASSLGGQGGYGYTF.

In its sample, this clonotype was seen once. The chain joins TRBV14 to TRBJ2-7; D might be TRBD1 (6 bases). The ends were cut back, 0 bases at V and 0 bases at J, with 9 bases in the middle. Germline loops: CDR1 SGHDN, CDR2 FVKESK. The CDR3 extends over 15 amino acids. The CDR3: CASSQEPGASYEQYF. CDR3 in DNA: TGTGCCAGCAGCCAAGAACCAGGGGCCTCCTACGAGCAGTACTTC.

This clonotype was detected a few times. The genes are TRBV9 and TRBJ2-4; TRBD1 is a possible D gene (6 bases). CDR3 length equals 17 residues. The germline CDR1 and CDR2 sequences are SGDLS and YYNGEE. The V end lost 3 bases, the J end lost 1 base, and 17 bases lay between the germline ends. Here the CDR3 reads CASSGEGWGPAKNIQYF. CDR3 sequence (DNA): TGTGCCAGCAGCGGAGAAGGGTGGGGGCCGGCCAAAAACATTCAGTACTTC.

The gene calls are TRBV9 and TRBJ2-3; TRBD2 matches 7 bases. V was pared by 0 bases and J by 4 bases, with 5 bases of the junction left unmatched. CDR3 length equals 15 residues. Looked up from germline, CDR1 is SGDLS and CDR2 is YYNGEE. The CDR3 coding sequence is TGTGCCAGCAGCGTAGGACTAGCCGGCGCAGATACGCAGTATTTT. Its protein is CASSVGLAGADTQYF.

This clonotype has only one observation. The chain combines TRBV18 with TRBJ1-5; D unresolved. CDR1 KGHSH and CDR2 LQKENI come from the germline V gene. The CDR3 has 14 residues. V was clipped by 3 bases and J by 4 bases, with 10 bases between them. The CDR3 DNA sequence: TGTGCCAGCTCACCCACCAGTGGGAATCAGCCCCAGCATTTT. It encodes CASSPTSGNQPQHF.

This clonotype appeared a few times. The CDR3 here is CASSVEGGAYEQYF. CDR3 sequence (DNA): TGTGCCAGCAGCGTAGAGGGGGGCGCCTACGAGCAGTACTTC. The chain couples TRBV9 to TRBJ2-7, with D possibly being TRBD1 or TRBD2 (6 bases each). Germline values: CDR1 SGDLS, CDR2 YYNGEE. Trimming removed 0 bases from V and 2 bases from J, with 9 bases in between. CDR3 length equals 14 residues.

This clonotype was seen only a few times. The chain recombines TRBV5-1 with TRBJ2-1; D is possibly TRBD2 (6 bases). The germline V gene encodes CDR1 SGHRS and CDR2 YFSETQ. CDR3 length equals 16 residues. V was trimmed by 0 bases and J by 4 bases, leaving 14 bases between them. The CDR3 loop is CASSLANGGLYNEQFF. The CDR3 bases are TGCGCCAGCAGCTTGGCCAACGGGGGACTGTACAATGAGCAGTTCTTC. The full variable domain, in which reference TRBV5-1 and TRBJ2-1 provide the parts outside the CDR3, is KAGVTQTPRYLIKTRGQQVTLSCSPISGHRSVSWYQQTPGQGLQFLFEYFSETQRNKGNFPGRFSGRQFSNSRSEMNVSTLELGDSALYLCASSLANGGLYNEQFFGPGTRLTVL.

This clonotype has more than one count but fewer than ten. The chain has TRBV5-1 and TRBJ1-5; no reliable D call. Germline V gene data show CDR1 as SGHRS and CDR2 as YFSETQ. This CDR3 has 15 residues. Deletions cut 4 bases from V and 4 bases from J, with 15 bases between. The CDR3 here is CASSPEPGPNQPQHF. CDR3 in DNA: TGCGCCAGCAGCCCGGAACCAGGCCCGAATCAGCCCCAGCATTTT.

V and J are TRBV5-1 and TRBJ2-1; D tentatively reads TRBD1 or TRBD2 (5 bases each). V lost 0 bases and J lost 13, with 11 bases in between. Germline V CDR1 and CDR2: SGHRS, YFSETQ. This CDR3 has 12 residues. CDR3 residues: CASSLGGEVQFF. The CDR3 region has the DNA TGCGCCAGCAGCTTGGGAGGGGAAGTTCAGTTCTTC.

This clonotype was recorded a few times. The chain combines TRBV29-1 with TRBJ2-5; D might be TRBD1 or TRBD2, each matching 6 bases. The V end lost 5 bases, the J end lost 5 bases, and 21 bases lay between the germline ends. The CDR3 sequence is 15 residues long. Germline V lookup: CDR1 SQVTM, CDR2 ANQGSEA. The CDR3 loop reads CSVWGANREEETQYF. Written as DNA, the CDR3 is TGCAGCGTTTGGGGGGCGAACAGGGAGGAGGAGACCCAGTACTTC.

This clonotype was seen more than once but under ten times. The CDR3 DNA sequence: TGTGCCACCTCCCGGACAGTAAACTATGGCTACACCTTC. It codes for CATSRTVNYGYTF. This sequence joins TRBV25-1 and TRBJ1-2, with D tentatively TRBD1 (6 bases). V was trimmed by 10 bases and J by 2 bases, leaving 14 bases between them. The CDR3 totals 13 residues. CDR1 is MGHDK and CDR2 is SYGVNS in the germline V gene.

In its sample, this clonotype was seen a few times. J is TRBJ1-1 and V is TRBV20-1, with a tentative D call TRBD1 (6 bases). The CDR3 spans 15 residues. V was shortened by 5 bases and J by 0 bases, with 16 bases between the two germline ends. The germline V gene encodes CDR1 DFQATT and CDR2 SNEGSKA (reference sequence). The CDR3 is CSAAGWGALNTEAFF. DNA of the CDR3: TGCAGTGCTGCAGGGTGGGGGGCGCTGAACACTGAAGCTTTCTTT.

The rearrangement links TRBV7-9 to TRBJ2-3, with D unclear. The V end lost 2 bases, the J end lost 0 bases, and 9 bases lay between the germline ends. Germline assignment: CDR1 SEHNR and CDR2 FQNEAQ (reference sequence). This CDR3 spans 15 amino acids. DNA of the CDR3: TGTGCCAGCAGCTTACTGACACGGAGCACAGATACGCAGTATTTT. Translating gives CASSLLTRSTDTQYF.

The V call is TRBV5-5, the J call TRBJ1-2, with TRBD1 matching over 9 bases. This CDR3 has 15 amino acids. Germline assignment: CDR1 SGHKS and CDR2 YYEKEE (reference sequence). V shed 7 bases and J 2 bases; nucleotides not matched to a gene: 9. The CDR3 loop is CASGAPQGANYGYTF. CDR3 bases: TGTGCCAGCGGGGCCCCACAGGGGGCGAACTATGGCTACACCTTC.

To note about this clonotype: A junction end diverges from the germline sequence, so it may reflect a read error. The chain has TRBV6-2 or TRBV6-3 and TRBJ1-1, with D possibly being TRBD1 (6 bases). Germline V gene lookup returns CDR1 MNHEY and CDR2 SVGEGT. The CDR3 consists of 15 residues. DNA for the CDR3: TGTGCCAGCACTTACCCCAGGGGAACGAACACTGAAGCTTTCTTT. Protein sequence: CASTYPRGTNTEAFF.

The chain recombines TRBV20-1 with TRBJ1-3; D is ambiguous. This CDR3 is 15 amino acids long. Germline V CDR1 and CDR2: DFQATT, SNEGSKA (reference sequence). V was cut by 3 bases and J by 1 base, with 13 bases left in between. The CDR3 region is CSASGPTLSGNTIYF. For the CDR3, the DNA is TGCAGTGCTAGCGGACCCACCCTTTCTGGAAACACCATATATTTT.

This rearrangement joins TRBV7-6 to TRBJ1-6, with D possibly matching TRBD1 (5 bases). V lost 7 bases, J lost 7 bases, and 20 bases lay in between. In germline, CDR1 is SGHVS, CDR2 FNYEAQ. This CDR3 is 16 amino acids long. DNA of the CDR3: TGTGCCAGCACCAAAAAGGCGGGACGGAAAAATTCACCCCTCCACTTT. It codes for CASTKKAGRKNSPLHF. Using reference TRBV7-6 and TRBJ1-6 for the parts outside the CDR3, the full variable domain is GAGVSQSPRYKVTKRGQDVALRCDPISGHVSLYWYRQALGQGPEFLTYFNYEAQQDKSGLPNDRFSAERPEGSISTLTIQRTEQRDSAMYRCASTKKAGRKNSPLHFGNGTRLTVT.

The V and J genes are TRBV4-2 and TRBJ1-2; D might be TRBD1 (5 bases). V was clipped by 3 bases and J by 6 bases, with 23 bases between them. The CDR3 has 17 amino acids. CDR1 and CDR2 (germline): LGHNA, YNFKEQ. The CDR3: CASSQTHTGGYGDGYTF. The CDR3 coding sequence is TGTGCCAGCAGCCAGACACACACTGGGGGTTACGGGGATGGCTACACCTTC.

Only a few counts were recorded for this clonotype. The chain carries TRBV29-1 and TRBJ1-2; the match to TRBD1 covers 9 bases. The CDR3 is made up of 16 amino acids. Germline CDR1 reads SQVTM; CDR2 reads ANQGSEA. Germline trimming cut 4 bases from V and 0 bases from J; bases unmatched to any gene: 9. CDR3 region: CSVGGTGTITNYGYTF. CDR3 DNA: TGCAGCGTTGGGGGGACAGGGACAATTACTAACTATGGCTACACCTTC.

The rearrangement links TRBV2 to TRBJ2-5, with D tentatively TRBD1 (5 bases). Germline CDR1 and CDR2: SNHLY and FYNNEI. CDR3 length: 13 amino acids. V was pared by 10 bases and J by 4 bases, with 16 bases between. DNA of the CDR3: TGTGCCATCATGTCCCAGGGTGGAGAGACCCAGTACTTC. It translates to CAIMSQGGETQYF.

The rearrangement uses TRBV9 and TRBJ1-3; unclear D gene. The CDR3 consists of 17 residues. The germline gives CDR1 SGDLS, CDR2 YYNGEE. Trimming took 3 bases from V and 2 from J, leaving 18 bases between them. The CDR3 sequence: CASSEAPLTYTGNTIYF. In DNA form, the CDR3 reads TGTGCCAGCAGCGAGGCCCCTCTCACGTACACTGGAAACACCATATATTTT. The full variable domain, with the rest looked up from reference TRBV9 and TRBJ1-3, is DSGVTQTPKHLITATGQRVTLRCSPRSGDLSVYWYQQSLDQGLQFLIQYYNGEERAKGNILERFSAQQFPDLHSELNLSSLELGDSALYFCASSEAPLTYTGNTIYFGEGSWLTVV.

This clonotype occurred a few times. J is TRBJ1-1 and V is TRBV12-3 or TRBV12-4, with 8 positions matching TRBD1. The CDR3 has 14 residues. Trimming removed 7 bases from V and 5 bases from J; junction bases left unmatched: 9. As DNA, the CDR3 is TGTGCCAGCACCGCTACAGGGGGAGGTACTGAAGCTTTCTTT. This sequence encodes CASTATGGGTEAFF.

J is TRBJ1-5 and V is TRBV24-1; D unclear. The ends were cut back, 4 bases at V and 11 bases at J, with 14 bases in the middle. The CDR3 sequence is 13 residues long. Germline CDR1 is KGHDR and CDR2 is SFDVKD. CDR3: CATSDNVDSTQHF. CDR3 in DNA: TGTGCCACCAGTGACAACGTCGACTCGACCCAGCATTTT.

The gene calls are TRBV6-2 or TRBV6-3 and TRBJ2-1, with 13 nucleotides matching TRBD2. The germline CDR1 and CDR2 sequences are MNHEY and SVGEGT. With V trimmed by 9 bases and J by 4 bases, 12 bases remained unmatched. The CDR3 runs to 17 residues. The chain's CDR3 is CASTGTSGEVWYNEQFF. CDR3 sequence (DNA): TGTGCCAGTACAGGGACTAGCGGGGAGGTTTGGTACAATGAGCAGTTCTTC.

The chain combines TRBV24-1 with TRBJ2-5; 8 bases match TRBD1. V shed 4 bases, J shed 0 bases, and the junction held 6 bases outside the gene matches. Germline CDR1 is KGHDR and CDR2 is SFDVKD. The CDR3 is made up of 16 amino acids. The CDR3, as DNA: TGTGCCACCAGTGACAGGACAGGGTCGTACCAAGAGACCCAGTACTTC. This translates into CATSDRTGSYQETQYF.

J is TRBJ1-1 and V is TRBV12-3 or TRBV12-4; D is undetermined. CDR3 length equals 15 residues. V lost 3 bases and J 0 bases, leaving 11 bases between the germline ends. The CDR3 region has the DNA TGTGCCAGCAGTTTTAGGAGGATTTTGAACACTGAAGCTTTCTTT. It codes for CASSFRRILNTEAFF.

This clonotype has more than one count but fewer than ten. The chain carries TRBV9 and TRBJ1-5, with D tentatively TRBD1 (6 bases). Per the germline V gene, CDR1 is SGDLS and CDR2 is YYNGEE. V lost 4 bases and J lost 4, with 15 bases in between. The CDR3 totals 15 residues. CDR3 in amino acids: CASSLFGGANQPQHF. In DNA form, the CDR3 reads TGTGCCAGCAGCCTCTTTGGGGGGGCAAATCAGCCCCAGCATTTT.

The gene calls are TRBV3-1 and TRBJ2-5; no reliable D call. Trimming shortened V by 5 bases and J by 4 bases, and 17 bases separated the two germline ends. There are 15 residues in the CDR3. CDR1 LGHDT and CDR2 YNNKEL come from the germline V gene (reference sequence). CDR3 bases: TGTGCCAGCAGCACGTGGACCCCCATGGTAGAGACCCAGTACTTC. It yields the protein CASSTWTPMVETQYF.

The chain employs TRBV12-3 or TRBV12-4 and TRBJ1-2, with D unresolved. The CDR3 contains 16 residues. V dropped 5 bases and J dropped 2 bases, with 18 bases sitting between them. CDR3 loop: CASSLLRTGRNYGYTF. The CDR3 nucleotides are TGTGCCAGCAGTCTACTCAGGACCGGTCGCAACTATGGCTACACCTTC.